This T cell receptor (beta chain) was recorded in a study of CD8+CD57+ T cells in acquired aplastic anemia. The overall study: Across the sorted CD4+ and CD8+ cells, DNA amounts averaged roughly 3 ug. General observations from the study: It was found that approximately 29 CD8+ CDR3 sequences were shared between patients and controls. Between the patient and control groups, CD8+ Simpson's diversity did not differ significantly.

TCR beta VDJ and CDR3 profiles were obtained from a genomic DNA template. TCRdb re-derived calls from the reads in MiXCR, one entry per CDR3 protein. The sample contains over 150,000 distinct CDR3 sequences, roughly half of which appear only once. Patients included in sequencing had previously demonstrated CD8+CD57+ cell expansion by flow cytometry. Blood sampling was performed on the patients, and none of them had received therapy by then. As concerns this clonotype: Its antigen is unidentified.

This CDR3 is built from 14 residues. Trimming removed 0 bases at V and 2 bases at J, with 8 bases between. Germline V gives CDR1 LGHDT, CDR2 YNNKEL (reference sequence). The V and J genes are TRBV3-1 and TRBJ2-7; possibly TRBD2 for D (6 bases). The sample consisted of sorted CD4+, CD8+, or CD8+CD57+ T cells (not recorded which) from PBMCs. This clonotype was obtained from a human donor with aplastic anemia. CDR3 in amino acids: CASSQDTGAYEQYF. CDR3 nucleotides: TGTGCCAGCAGCCAAGATACGGGGGCCTACGAGCAGTACTTC.